Listed below are T cell receptor beta chains from one sample, sequenced in a study of shared clonotypes between healthy human individuals. Clones were read by immunoSEQ multiplex PCR, and TCRdb kept only the in-frame ones, dropping some. The sample lists 700,000 to 950,000 clones; around 96% were seen once. The sequenced sample consisted of naive CD8+ T cells sorted from blood. All receptors derive from a man aged 30 to 39 in good health. The CDR3 runs from the conserved cysteine through the conserved F or W. A D gene is named only where the DNA matches it firmly. Rows give clone size only sometimes, using once, few, many, or a class for an expanded clone.

d_gene: .
v_gene: TRBV9
abundance: .
j_gene: TRBJ1-1
CDR3aa: CASSAVVQTEAFF
CDR3nt: TGTGCCAGCAGCGCTGTAGTGCAAACTGAAGCTTTCTTT

d_gene: .
v_gene: TRBV27
abundance: .
j_gene: TRBJ2-2
CDR3aa: CASSFSAVNTGELFF
CDR3nt: TGTGCCAGCAGTTTTTCGGCGGTGAACACCGGGGAGCTGTTTTTT

d_gene: TRBD2
v_gene: TRBV7-2
abundance: .
j_gene: TRBJ2-7
CDR3aa: CASSPWNLLAGGYEQYF
CDR3nt: TGTGCCAGCAGCCCGTGGAATTTACTAGCGGGAGGATACGAGCAGTACTTC

d_gene: .
v_gene: TRBV11-1
abundance: .
j_gene: TRBJ2-1
CDR3aa: CASRGGNEQFF
CDR3nt: TGTGCCAGCAGGGGTGGGAATGAGCAGTTCTTC

d_gene: TRBD2
v_gene: TRBV19
abundance: .
j_gene: TRBJ2-1
CDR3aa: CASSIGLAAYNEQFF
CDR3nt: TGTGCCAGTAGTATCGGACTAGCGGCCTACAATGAGCAGTTCTTC

d_gene: .
v_gene: TRBV27
abundance: .
j_gene: TRBJ2-2
CDR3aa: CASSPPMNTGELFF
CDR3nt: TGTGCCAGCAGCCCGCCTATGAACACCGGGGAGCTGTTTTTT

d_gene: .
v_gene: TRBV7-9
abundance: .
j_gene: TRBJ2-1
CDR3aa: CASSTKEGYNEQFF
CDR3nt: TGTGCCAGCAGCACCAAAGAGGGTTACAATGAGCAGTTCTTC

d_gene: .
v_gene: TRBV30
abundance: .
j_gene: TRBJ2-2
CDR3aa: CAWDSSGTGELFF
CDR3nt: TGTGCCTGGGACAGCAGTGGGACCGGGGAGCTGTTTTTT

d_gene: TRBD1
v_gene: TRBV5-1
abundance: .
j_gene: TRBJ2-1
CDR3aa: CASSLPTGANEQFF
CDR3nt: TGCGCCAGCAGCTTACCGACAGGGGCCAATGAGCAGTTCTTC

d_gene: .
v_gene: TRBV28
abundance: .
j_gene: TRBJ1-4
CDR3aa: CASSLWDRLATNEKLFF
CDR3nt: TGTGCCAGCAGTTTATGGGACAGACTTGCAACTAATGAAAAACTGTTTTTT

d_gene: .
v_gene: TRBV6-5
abundance: .
j_gene: TRBJ2-1
CDR3aa: CASSYSRSSGDNEQFF
CDR3nt: TGTGCCAGCAGTTACTCGAGGTCGTCTGGGGACAATGAGCAGTTCTTC

d_gene: .
v_gene: TRBV9
abundance: .
j_gene: TRBJ1-2
CDR3aa: CASTGDTYGYTF
CDR3nt: TGTGCCAGCACCGGGGACACTTATGGCTACACCTTC

d_gene: TRBD2
v_gene: TRBV29-1
abundance: .
j_gene: TRBJ2-1
CDR3aa: CSVEGTSGSYNEQFF
CDR3nt: TGCAGCGTTGAAGGGACTAGCGGGTCTTACAATGAGCAGTTCTTC

d_gene: .
v_gene: TRBV6-1
abundance: .
j_gene: TRBJ1-2
CDR3aa: CASSEGAGASYGYTF
CDR3nt: TGTGCCAGCAGTGAAGGAGCGGGCGCAAGCTATGGCTACACCTTC

d_gene: .
v_gene: TRBV5-6
abundance: .
j_gene: TRBJ2-1
CDR3aa: CASSLAASRQFF
CDR3nt: TGTGCCAGCAGCTTGGCGGCGAGCCGACAGTTCTTC

d_gene: TRBD2
v_gene: TRBV4-1
abundance: .
j_gene: TRBJ2-1
CDR3aa: CASSPRAGEYNEQFF
CDR3nt: TGCGCCAGCAGCCCCCGAGCGGGAGAATACAATGAGCAGTTCTTC

d_gene: .
v_gene: TRBV5-5
abundance: .
j_gene: TRBJ2-7
CDR3aa: CASSPILAYEQYF
CDR3nt: TGTGCCAGCAGCCCCATTCTGGCCTACGAGCAGTACTTC

d_gene: .
v_gene: TRBV6-6
abundance: .
j_gene: TRBJ2-7
CDR3aa: CASSYDRDYEQYF
CDR3nt: TGTGCCAGCAGTTACGACAGAGACTACGAGCAGTACTTC

d_gene: TRBD1
v_gene: TRBV19
abundance: .
j_gene: TRBJ2-1
CDR3aa: CASGGQGPLYNEQFF
CDR3nt: TGTGCCAGTGGCGGACAGGGACCGCTTTACAATGAGCAGTTCTTC

d_gene: TRBD2
v_gene: TRBV9
abundance: .
j_gene: TRBJ2-1
CDR3aa: CASSVGLAGDYNEQFF
CDR3nt: TGTGCCAGCAGCGTAGGACTAGCGGGGGACTACAATGAGCAGTTCTTC

d_gene: .
v_gene: TRBV7-3
abundance: .
j_gene: TRBJ2-1
CDR3aa: CASSLTGAYEQFF
CDR3nt: TGTGCCAGCAGCTTAACGGGGGCTTATGAGCAGTTCTTC

d_gene: .
v_gene: TRBV5-6
abundance: .
j_gene: TRBJ2-7
CDR3aa: CASSLFPGGYEQYF
CDR3nt: TGTGCCAGCAGCTTGTTTCCTGGGGGTTACGAGCAGTACTTC

d_gene: TRBD1
v_gene: TRBV6-5
abundance: .
j_gene: TRBJ2-1
CDR3aa: CASRFQGDPYNEQFF
CDR3nt: TGTGCCAGCAGGTTCCAGGGGGATCCATACAATGAGCAGTTCTTC

d_gene: TRBD1
v_gene: TRBV7-2
abundance: .
j_gene: TRBJ2-4
CDR3aa: CASSAATGTGVAKNIQYF
CDR3nt: TGTGCCAGCAGCGCCGCCACCGGGACAGGGGTAGCCAAAAACATTCAGTACTTC

d_gene: .
v_gene: TRBV27
abundance: .
j_gene: TRBJ2-6
CDR3aa: CATQDSGANVLTF
CDR3nt: TGTGCCACCCAGGACTCTGGGGCCAACGTCCTGACTTTC

d_gene: .
v_gene: TRBV7-9
abundance: .
j_gene: TRBJ1-2
CDR3aa: CASSIGTDIYGYTF
CDR3nt: TGTGCCAGCAGCATTGGGACGGATATCTATGGCTACACCTTC

d_gene: .
v_gene: TRBV27
abundance: .
j_gene: TRBJ2-7
CDR3aa: CASGLTRAHYEQYF
CDR3nt: TGTGCCAGCGGACTGACCAGGGCCCATTACGAGCAGTACTTC

d_gene: .
v_gene: TRBV10-3
abundance: .
j_gene: TRBJ2-5
CDR3aa: CAISAEVEGETQYF
CDR3nt: TGTGCCATCAGTGCAGAGGTGGAGGGGGAGACCCAGTACTTC

d_gene: .
v_gene: TRBV2
abundance: .
j_gene: TRBJ1-2
CDR3aa: CASNRHQPNYGYTF
CDR3nt: TGTGCCAGCAACCGGCACCAACCTAACTATGGCTACACCTTC

d_gene: TRBD1
v_gene: TRBV7-9
abundance: .
j_gene: TRBJ2-7
CDR3aa: CASSHRDRASYEQYF
CDR3nt: TGTGCCAGCAGCCACAGGGACAGAGCTTCCTACGAGCAGTACTTC

d_gene: .
v_gene: TRBV18
abundance: .
j_gene: TRBJ2-5
CDR3aa: CASSGETQYF
CDR3nt: TGTGCCAGCTCAGGAGAGACCCAGTACTTC

d_gene: .
v_gene: TRBV5-1
abundance: .
j_gene: TRBJ1-1
CDR3aa: CASNPEFQTGRTEAFF
CDR3nt: TGCGCCAGCAACCCAGAATTTCAGACTGGCAGGACTGAAGCTTTCTTT

d_gene: .
v_gene: TRBV4-1
abundance: .
j_gene: TRBJ2-1
CDR3aa: CASSQGNNEQFF
CDR3nt: TGCGCCAGCAGCCAAGGAAACAATGAGCAGTTCTTC

d_gene: TRBD1
v_gene: TRBV9
abundance: .
j_gene: TRBJ1-3
CDR3aa: CASSPRDRESSGNTIYF
CDR3nt: TGTGCCAGCAGCCCCCGGGACAGGGAGAGCTCTGGAAACACCATATATTTT

d_gene: .
v_gene: TRBV19
abundance: .
j_gene: TRBJ2-3
CDR3aa: CPAGWTDTQYF
CDR3nt: TGTCCAGCAGGGTGGACAGATACGCAGTATTTT

d_gene: .
v_gene: TRBV2
abundance: .
j_gene: TRBJ2-3
CDR3aa: CASSESGRTDTQYF
CDR3nt: TGTGCCAGCAGTGAATCCGGGCGCACAGATACGCAGTATTTT

d_gene: .
v_gene: TRBV29-1
abundance: .
j_gene: TRBJ2-2
CDR3aa: CSVGAPNTGELFF
CDR3nt: TGCAGCGTTGGTGCCCCGAACACCGGGGAGCTGTTTTTT

d_gene: .
v_gene: TRBV10-1
abundance: .
j_gene: TRBJ2-3
CDR3aa: CASSEEDTQYF
CDR3nt: TGCGCCAGCAGTGAGGAAGATACGCAGTATTTT

d_gene: TRBD1
v_gene: TRBV18
abundance: .
j_gene: TRBJ2-7
CDR3aa: CASSSGTGSYEQYF
CDR3nt: TGTGCCAGCTCCTCCGGGACAGGGTCCTACGAGCAGTACTTC

d_gene: .
v_gene: TRBV15
abundance: .
j_gene: TRBJ2-1
CDR3aa: CATSGGLSSYNEQFF
CDR3nt: TGTGCCACCAGCGGGGGGCTGAGCTCCTACAATGAGCAGTTCTTC

d_gene: .
v_gene: TRBV5-4
abundance: .
j_gene: TRBJ2-3
CDR3aa: CASSFFSRRDTQYF
CDR3nt: TGTGCCAGCAGCTTTTTCAGTCGAAGAGATACGCAGTATTTT

d_gene: .
v_gene: TRBV7-3
abundance: .
j_gene: TRBJ2-1
CDR3aa: CASSLGLYNEQFF
CDR3nt: TGTGCCAGCAGCTTAGGGCTTTACAATGAGCAGTTCTTC

d_gene: .
v_gene: TRBV2
abundance: .
j_gene: TRBJ1-5
CDR3aa: CASASYSVNQPQHF
CDR3nt: TGTGCCAGCGCCAGTTATTCGGTAAATCAGCCCCAGCATTTT

d_gene: TRBD1
v_gene: TRBV2
abundance: .
j_gene: TRBJ1-2
CDR3aa: CATRDRERGDYGYTF
CDR3nt: TGTGCCACCCGGGACAGGGAGAGAGGGGACTATGGCTACACCTTC

d_gene: .
v_gene: TRBV2
abundance: .
j_gene: TRBJ2-7
CDR3aa: CASIGVSFTYEQYF
CDR3nt: TGTGCCAGCATAGGCGTATCATTCACCTACGAGCAGTACTTC

d_gene: .
v_gene: TRBV10-2
abundance: few
j_gene: TRBJ2-2
CDR3aa: CASSDTGELFF
CDR3nt: TGCGCCAGCAGTGACACCGGGGAGCTGTTTTTT

d_gene: .
v_gene: TRBV2
abundance: .
j_gene: TRBJ2-5
CDR3aa: CASSEETQYF
CDR3nt: TGTGCCAGCAGCGAAGAGACCCAGTACTTC

d_gene: TRBD2
v_gene: TRBV5-4
abundance: .
j_gene: TRBJ2-1
CDR3aa: CASSPGTSGSDEQFF
CDR3nt: TGTGCCAGCAGCCCCGGGACTAGCGGGAGCGATGAGCAGTTCTTC

d_gene: .
v_gene: TRBV19
abundance: .
j_gene: TRBJ1-5
CDR3aa: CASSIDLSGRANQPQHF
CDR3nt: TGTGCCAGTAGTATAGATCTTTCTGGCAGGGCCAATCAGCCCCAGCATTTT

d_gene: .
v_gene: TRBV28
abundance: .
j_gene: TRBJ2-3
CDR3aa: CASSLGTDSTDTQYF
CDR3nt: TGTGCCAGCAGTCTGGGGACGGACAGCACAGATACGCAGTATTTT

d_gene: .
v_gene: TRBV28
abundance: once
j_gene: TRBJ1-2
CDR3aa: CASSLPVAIGYTF
CDR3nt: TGTGCCAGCAGTTTACCGGTGGCTATCGGCTACACCTTC

d_gene: .
v_gene: TRBV11-2
abundance: .
j_gene: TRBJ2-7
CDR3aa: CASSLSPLYEQYF
CDR3nt: TGTGCCAGCAGCTTATCCCCACTATACGAGCAGTACTTC

d_gene: TRBD1
v_gene: TRBV4-1
abundance: .
j_gene: TRBJ1-1
CDR3aa: CASSQEIQGAGGTEAFF
CDR3nt: TGCGCCAGCAGCCAAGAGATACAGGGGGCAGGGGGCACTGAAGCTTTCTTT

d_gene: .
v_gene: TRBV6-7
abundance: .
j_gene: TRBJ1-2
CDR3aa: CASLYSDGDYGYTF
CDR3nt: TGTGCCAGCCTCTATTCGGACGGTGACTATGGCTACACCTTC

d_gene: TRBD1
v_gene: TRBV7-9
abundance: .
j_gene: TRBJ2-7
CDR3aa: CASSFGQGPYEQYF
CDR3nt: TGTGCCAGCAGCTTTGGACAGGGCCCTTACGAGCAGTACTTC